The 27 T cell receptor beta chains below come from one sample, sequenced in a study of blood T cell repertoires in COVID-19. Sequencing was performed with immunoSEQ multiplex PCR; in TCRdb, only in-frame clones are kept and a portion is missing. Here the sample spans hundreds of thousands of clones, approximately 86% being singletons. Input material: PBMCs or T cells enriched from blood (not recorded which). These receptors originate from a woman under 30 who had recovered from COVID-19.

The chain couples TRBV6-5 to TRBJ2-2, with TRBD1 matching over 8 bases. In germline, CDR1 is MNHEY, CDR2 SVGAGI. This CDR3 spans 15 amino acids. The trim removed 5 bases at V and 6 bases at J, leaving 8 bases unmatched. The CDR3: CASSLGTGLSGELFF. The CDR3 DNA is TGTGCCAGCAGTCTTGGGACAGGTTTGTCCGGGGAGCTGTTTTTT.

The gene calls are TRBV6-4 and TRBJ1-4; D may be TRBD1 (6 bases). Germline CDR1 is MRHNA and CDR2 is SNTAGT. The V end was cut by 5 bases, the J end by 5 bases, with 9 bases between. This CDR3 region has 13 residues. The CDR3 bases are TGTGCCAGCAGTTACAGGGAGAATGAAAAACTGTTTTTT. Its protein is CASSYRENEKLFF.

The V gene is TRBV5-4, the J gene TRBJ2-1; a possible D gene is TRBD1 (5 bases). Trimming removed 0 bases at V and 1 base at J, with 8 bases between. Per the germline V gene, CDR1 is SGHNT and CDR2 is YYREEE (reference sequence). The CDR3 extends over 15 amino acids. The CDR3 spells CASSLGQQSYNEQFF. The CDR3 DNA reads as TGTGCCAGCAGCTTGGGACAGCAATCCTACAATGAGCAGTTCTTC.

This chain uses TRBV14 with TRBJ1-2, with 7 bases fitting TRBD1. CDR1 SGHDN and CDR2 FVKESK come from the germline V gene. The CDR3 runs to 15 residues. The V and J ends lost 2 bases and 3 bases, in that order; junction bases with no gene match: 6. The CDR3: CASSQMTGFDYGYTF. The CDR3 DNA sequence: TGTGCCAGCAGCCAAATGACAGGGTTCGACTATGGCTACACCTTC. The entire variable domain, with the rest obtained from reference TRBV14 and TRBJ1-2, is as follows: EAGVTQFPSHSVIEKGQTVTLRCDPISGHDNLYWYRRVMGKEIKFLLHFVKESKQDESGMPNNRFLAERTGGTYSTLKVQPAELEDSGVYFCASSQMTGFDYGYTFGSGTRLTVV.

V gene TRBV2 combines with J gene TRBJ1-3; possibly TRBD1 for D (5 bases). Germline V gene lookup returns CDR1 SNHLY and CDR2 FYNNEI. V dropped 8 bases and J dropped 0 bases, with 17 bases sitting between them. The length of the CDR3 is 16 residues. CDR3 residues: CASGRGESYSGNTIYF. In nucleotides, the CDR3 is TGTGCCAGCGGACGGGGGGAATCTTACTCTGGAAACACCATATATTTT.

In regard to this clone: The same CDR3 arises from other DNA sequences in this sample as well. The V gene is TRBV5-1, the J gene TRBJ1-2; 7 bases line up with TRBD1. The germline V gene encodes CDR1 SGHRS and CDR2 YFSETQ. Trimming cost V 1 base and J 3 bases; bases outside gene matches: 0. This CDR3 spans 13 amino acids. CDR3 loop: CASSLTGDYGYTF. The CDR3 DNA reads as TGCGCCAGCAGCTTGACAGGGGACTATGGCTACACCTTC.

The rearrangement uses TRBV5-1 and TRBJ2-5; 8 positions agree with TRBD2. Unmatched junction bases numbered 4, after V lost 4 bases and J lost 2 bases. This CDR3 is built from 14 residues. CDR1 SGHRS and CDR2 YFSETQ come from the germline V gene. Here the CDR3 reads CASSRSGGQETQYF. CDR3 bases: TGCGCCAGCAGCCGGAGCGGGGGACAAGAGACCCAGTACTTC.

The CDR3 sequence is CASSAWDSGNTEAFF. CDR3 DNA: TGTGCCAGCAGCGCGTGGGACAGCGGGAACACTGAAGCTTTCTTT. This rearrangement joins TRBV7-9 to TRBJ1-1, with 7 bases fitting TRBD1. With 5 bases clipped from V and 1 base from J, the junction kept 7 bases outside the gene matches. Germline CDR1 is SEHNR and CDR2 is FQNEAQ (reference sequence). CDR3 length: 15 amino acids.

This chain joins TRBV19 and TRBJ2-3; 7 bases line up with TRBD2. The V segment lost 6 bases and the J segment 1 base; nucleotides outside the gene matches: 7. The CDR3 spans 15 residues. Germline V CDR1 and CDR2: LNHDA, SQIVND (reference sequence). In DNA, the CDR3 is TGTGCCAGTAGCCTCGCCGCGGGAGGCACAGATACGCAGTATTTT. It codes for CASSLAAGGTDTQYF.

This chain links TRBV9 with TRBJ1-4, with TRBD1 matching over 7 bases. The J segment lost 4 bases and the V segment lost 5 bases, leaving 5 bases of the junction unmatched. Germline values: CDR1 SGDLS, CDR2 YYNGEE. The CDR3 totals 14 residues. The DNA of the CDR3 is TGTGCCAGCAGAAGGGACAGCCTTAATGAAAAACTGTTTTTT. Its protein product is CASRRDSLNEKLFF. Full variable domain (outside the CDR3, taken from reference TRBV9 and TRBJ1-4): DSGVTQTPKHLITATGQRVTLRCSPRSGDLSVYWYQQSLDQGLQFLIQYYNGEERAKGNILERFSAQQFPDLHSELNLSSLELGDSALYFCASRRDSLNEKLFFGSGTQLSVL.

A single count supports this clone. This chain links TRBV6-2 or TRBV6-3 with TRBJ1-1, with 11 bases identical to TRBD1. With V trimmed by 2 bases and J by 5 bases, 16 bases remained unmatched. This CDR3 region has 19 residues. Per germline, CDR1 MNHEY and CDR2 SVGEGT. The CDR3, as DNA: TGTGCCAGCAGTTACCCCTCCCTAGGACAGGGGGCGCTGAGAACTGAAGCTTTCTTT. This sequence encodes CASSYPSLGQGALRTEAFF.

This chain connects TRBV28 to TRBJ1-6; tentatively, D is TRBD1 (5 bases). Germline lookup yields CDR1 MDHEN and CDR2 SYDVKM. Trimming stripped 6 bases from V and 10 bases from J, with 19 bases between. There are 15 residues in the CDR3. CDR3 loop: CASSYPWEGESPLHF. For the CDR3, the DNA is TGTGCCAGCAGCTACCCATGGGAAGGGGAATCACCCCTCCACTTT.

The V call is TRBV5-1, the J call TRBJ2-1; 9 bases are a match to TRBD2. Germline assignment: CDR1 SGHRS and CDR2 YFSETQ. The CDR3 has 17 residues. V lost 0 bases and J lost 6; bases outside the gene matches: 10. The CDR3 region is CASSLAGAGGFGNEQFF. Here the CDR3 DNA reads TGCGCCAGCAGCTTGGCCGGGGCGGGGGGGTTCGGCAATGAGCAGTTCTTC.

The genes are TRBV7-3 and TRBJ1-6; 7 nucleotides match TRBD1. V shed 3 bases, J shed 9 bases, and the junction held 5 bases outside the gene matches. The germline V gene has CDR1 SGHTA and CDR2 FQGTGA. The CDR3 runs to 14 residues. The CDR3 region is CASSLSGGGSPLHF. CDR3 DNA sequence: TGTGCCAGCAGCTTGTCAGGGGGTGGTTCACCCCTCCACTTT. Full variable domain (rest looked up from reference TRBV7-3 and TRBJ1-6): GAGVSQTPSNKVTEKGKYVELRCDPISGHTALYWYRQSLGQGPEFLIYFQGTGAADDSGLPNDRFFAVRPEGSVSTLKIQRTERGDSAVYLCASSLSGGGSPLHFGNGTRLTVT.

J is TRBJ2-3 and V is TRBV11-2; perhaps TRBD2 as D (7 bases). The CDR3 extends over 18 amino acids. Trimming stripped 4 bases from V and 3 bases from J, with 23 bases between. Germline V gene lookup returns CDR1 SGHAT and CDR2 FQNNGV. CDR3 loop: CASSSLGGGLDGTDTQYF. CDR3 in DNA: TGTGCCAGCAGCTCCTTAGGGGGAGGACTAGACGGGACAGATACGCAGTATTTT.

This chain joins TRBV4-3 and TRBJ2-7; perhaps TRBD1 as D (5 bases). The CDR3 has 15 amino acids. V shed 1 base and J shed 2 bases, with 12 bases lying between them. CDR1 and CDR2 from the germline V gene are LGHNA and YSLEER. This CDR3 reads CASSQVPGPTYEQYF. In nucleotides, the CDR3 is TGCGCCAGCAGCCAAGTCCCAGGGCCGACCTACGAGCAGTACTTC.

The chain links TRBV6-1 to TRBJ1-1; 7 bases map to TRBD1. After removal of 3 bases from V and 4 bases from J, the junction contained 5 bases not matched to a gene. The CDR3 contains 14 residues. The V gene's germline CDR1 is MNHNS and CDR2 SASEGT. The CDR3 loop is CASSDSGGRTEAFF. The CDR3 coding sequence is TGTGCCAGCAGTGATTCAGGGGGGCGCACTGAAGCTTTCTTT.

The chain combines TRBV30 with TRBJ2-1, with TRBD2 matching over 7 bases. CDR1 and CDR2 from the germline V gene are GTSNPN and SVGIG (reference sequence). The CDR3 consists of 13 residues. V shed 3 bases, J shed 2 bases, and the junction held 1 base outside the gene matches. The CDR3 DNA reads TGTGCCTGGAGGCGGGAGACCTACAATGAGCAGTTCTTC. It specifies CAWRRETYNEQFF.

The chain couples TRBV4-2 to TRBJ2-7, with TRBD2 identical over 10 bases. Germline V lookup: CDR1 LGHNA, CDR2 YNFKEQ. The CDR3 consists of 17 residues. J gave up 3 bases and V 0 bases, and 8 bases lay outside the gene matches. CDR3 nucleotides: TGTGCCAGCAGCCAAGATTACGGGACTAGCGCTGTCTACGAGCAGTACTTC. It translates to CASSQDYGTSAVYEQYF.

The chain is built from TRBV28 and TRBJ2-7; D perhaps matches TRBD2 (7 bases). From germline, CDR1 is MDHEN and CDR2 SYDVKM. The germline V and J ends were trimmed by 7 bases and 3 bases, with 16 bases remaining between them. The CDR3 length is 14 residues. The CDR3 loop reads CASKGGGVYYEQYF. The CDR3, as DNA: TGTGCCAGCAAGGGGGGGGGCGTATACTACGAGCAGTACTTC.

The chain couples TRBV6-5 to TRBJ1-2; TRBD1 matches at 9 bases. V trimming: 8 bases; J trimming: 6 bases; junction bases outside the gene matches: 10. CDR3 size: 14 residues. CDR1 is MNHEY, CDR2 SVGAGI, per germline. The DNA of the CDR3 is TGTGCCAGCTACTACTGGCGGACAGGGGATGGCTACACCTTC. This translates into CASYYWRTGDGYTF.

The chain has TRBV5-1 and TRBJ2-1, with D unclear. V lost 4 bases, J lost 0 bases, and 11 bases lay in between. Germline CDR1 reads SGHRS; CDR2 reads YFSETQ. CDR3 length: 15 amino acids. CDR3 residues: CASSNRASSYNEQFF. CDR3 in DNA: TGCGCCAGCAGCAATCGCGCGAGCTCCTACAATGAGCAGTTCTTC.

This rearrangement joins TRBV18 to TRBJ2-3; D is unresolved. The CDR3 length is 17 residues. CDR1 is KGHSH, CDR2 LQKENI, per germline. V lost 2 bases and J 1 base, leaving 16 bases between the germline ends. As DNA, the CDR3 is TGTGCCAGCTCACCAAGAGCAGTGACGACTGGCACAGATACGCAGTATTTT. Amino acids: CASSPRAVTTGTDTQYF. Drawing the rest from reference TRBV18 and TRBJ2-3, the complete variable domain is NAGVMQNPRHLVRRRGQEARLRCSPMKGHSHVYWYRQLPEEGLKFMVYLQKENIIDESGMPKERFSAEFPKEGPSILRIQQVVRGDSAAYFCASSPRAVTTGTDTQYFGPGTRLTVL.

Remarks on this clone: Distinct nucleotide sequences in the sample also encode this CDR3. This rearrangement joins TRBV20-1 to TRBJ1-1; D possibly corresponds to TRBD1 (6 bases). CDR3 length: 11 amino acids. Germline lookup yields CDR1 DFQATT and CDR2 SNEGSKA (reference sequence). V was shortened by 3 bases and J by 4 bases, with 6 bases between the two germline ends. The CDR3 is CSASRGTEAFF. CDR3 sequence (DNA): TGCAGTGCTAGCAGGGGCACTGAAGCTTTCTTT.

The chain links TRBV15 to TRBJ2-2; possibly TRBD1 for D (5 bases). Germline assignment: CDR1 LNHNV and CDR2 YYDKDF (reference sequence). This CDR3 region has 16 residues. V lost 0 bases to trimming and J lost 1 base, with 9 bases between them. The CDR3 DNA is TGTGCCACCAGCAGAGATCTAGGGGAGAACACCGGGGAGCTGTTTTTT. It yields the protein CATSRDLGENTGELFF.

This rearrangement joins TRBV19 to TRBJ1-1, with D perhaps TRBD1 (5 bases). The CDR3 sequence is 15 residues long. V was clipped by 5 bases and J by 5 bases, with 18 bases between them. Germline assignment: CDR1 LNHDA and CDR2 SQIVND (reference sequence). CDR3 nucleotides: TGTGCCAGTAGTCCAGGAATCGGGGGAGGTACTGAAGCTTTCTTT. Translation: CASSPGIGGGTEAFF.

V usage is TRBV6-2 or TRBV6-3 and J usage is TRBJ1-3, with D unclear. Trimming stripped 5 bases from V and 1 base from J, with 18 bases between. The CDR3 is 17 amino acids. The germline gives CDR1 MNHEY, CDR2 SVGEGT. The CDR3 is CASSNGPDSSSGNTIYF. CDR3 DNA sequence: TGTGCCAGCAGTAACGGACCGGACTCATCGTCTGGAAACACCATATATTTT.